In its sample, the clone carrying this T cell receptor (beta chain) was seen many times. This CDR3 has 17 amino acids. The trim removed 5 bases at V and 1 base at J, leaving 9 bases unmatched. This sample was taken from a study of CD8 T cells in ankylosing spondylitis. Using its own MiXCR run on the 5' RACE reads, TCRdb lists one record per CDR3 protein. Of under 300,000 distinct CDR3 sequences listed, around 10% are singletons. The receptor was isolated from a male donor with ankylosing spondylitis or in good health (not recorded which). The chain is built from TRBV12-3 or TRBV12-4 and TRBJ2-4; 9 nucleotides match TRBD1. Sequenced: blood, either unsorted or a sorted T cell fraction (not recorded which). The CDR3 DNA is TGTGCCAGCAGTCCGCCGGGACAGGGTTTGGCCAAAAACATTCAGTACTTC. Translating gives CASSPPGQGLAKNIQYF.